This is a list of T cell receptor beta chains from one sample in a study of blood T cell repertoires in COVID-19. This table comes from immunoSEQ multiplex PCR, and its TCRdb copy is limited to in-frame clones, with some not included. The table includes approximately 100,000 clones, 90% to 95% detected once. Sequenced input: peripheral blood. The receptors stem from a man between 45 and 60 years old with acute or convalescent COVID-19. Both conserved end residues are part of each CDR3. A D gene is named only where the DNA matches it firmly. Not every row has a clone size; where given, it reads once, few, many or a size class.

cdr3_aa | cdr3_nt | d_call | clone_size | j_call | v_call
CAWSLAGAGSLTYEQYF | TGTGCCTGGAGTCTGGCAGGGGCAGGATCCCTAACCTACGAGCAGTACTTC | . | . | TRBJ2-7 | TRBV30
CASSEGQGQGYTF | TGTGCCAGCAGTGAGGGACAGGGGCAAGGCTACACCTTC | TRBD1 | . | TRBJ1-2 | TRBV2
CATRQGLTGELFF | TGCGCCACCCGACAGGGCTTGACCGGGGAGCTGTTTTTT | TRBD1 | once | TRBJ2-2 | TRBV10-1
CASSLKHQGSGNTIYF | TGTGCCAGCAGTCTAAAGCATCAGGGATCTGGAAACACCATATATTTT | . | . | TRBJ1-3 | TRBV2
CASSLGASRGYTF | TGTGCCAGCAGCTTAGGGGCCAGCCGGGGCTACACCTTC | . | . | TRBJ1-2 | TRBV7-2
CASSLVSQGLSYEQYF | TGTGCCAGCAGCTTAGTATCGCAGGGTCTCTCCTACGAGCAGTACTTC | . | . | TRBJ2-7 | TRBV11-2
CASSQTRDRGPNQPQHF | TGCGCCAGCAGCCAAACACGGGACAGGGGTCCGAATCAGCCCCAGCATTTT | TRBD1 | . | TRBJ1-5 | TRBV4-1
CASGLSSGGLLSYNEQFF | TGTGCTAGTGGTTTGAGTAGCGGGGGCCTACTGTCCTACAATGAGCAGTTCTTC | TRBD2 | . | TRBJ2-1 | TRBV12-5
CASSLFPQGVHF | TGTGCCAGCAGTTTATTCCCCCAGGGGGTTCACTTC | TRBD1 | . | TRBJ2-7 | TRBV28
CASSLIGVEQYF | TGTGCCAGCAGTTTAATCGGGGTCGAGCAGTACTTC | . | . | TRBJ2-7 | TRBV12-3/TRBV12-4
CASSLVGAGAGEQYF | TGTGCCAGCAGCTTAGTGGGGGCGGGAGCAGGCGAGCAGTACTTC | . | . | TRBJ2-7 | TRBV7-6
CASSSGTGGTGNTIYF | TGTGCCAGCAGTTCCGGGACAGGGGGCACTGGAAACACCATATATTTT | TRBD1 | . | TRBJ1-3 | TRBV27
CASNRLSRGEQYF | TGTGCCAGCAATCGACTATCGCGGGGGGAGCAGTACTTC | TRBD2 | . | TRBJ2-7 | TRBV6-5
CASSMTGGGETQYF | TGTGCCAGCAGCATGACAGGGGGTGGGGAGACCCAGTACTTC | TRBD1 | . | TRBJ2-5 | TRBV7-3
CASSLESGGNTIYF | TGTGCCAGCAGTCTGGAGTCGGGAGGAAACACCATATATTTT | . | . | TRBJ1-3 | TRBV28
CASRNRRLDTQYF | TGTGCCAGTAGGAACAGGAGACTGGATACGCAGTATTTT | . | once | TRBJ2-3 | TRBV19
CASNFPPGDGYTF | TGTGCCAGCAATTTCCCCCCGGGAGACGGCTACACCTTC | . | . | TRBJ1-2 | TRBV9
CASSFQSRSTEAFF | TGCGCCAGCAGCTTTCAGTCCCGATCCACTGAAGCTTTCTTT | . | . | TRBJ1-1 | TRBV5-1
CASSEREGANTEAFF | TGTGCCAGCAGTGAAAGAGAGGGGGCGAACACTGAAGCTTTCTTT | TRBD1 | . | TRBJ1-1 | TRBV2
CATSALRSYNEQFF | TGTGCCACTTCTGCCCTTCGGTCCTACAATGAGCAGTTCTTC | . | . | TRBJ2-1 | TRBV6-5
CASSLFGSKSSYEQYF | TGTGCCAGCAGTTTATTCGGGAGTAAGAGCTCCTACGAGCAGTACTTC | . | . | TRBJ2-7 | TRBV27
CASSSLEGYTF | TGTGCCAGCAGTAGCCTCGAGGGCTACACCTTC | . | . | TRBJ1-2 | TRBV28
CASGGGLRNTEAFF | TGCGCCAGCGGGGGGGGCCTGAGGAACACTGAAGCTTTCTTT | . | . | TRBJ1-1 | TRBV5-1